The clone carrying this T cell receptor (beta chain) was counted a single time. The repertoire was sequenced with immunoSEQ multiplex PCR; TCRdb's copy has only in-frame clones and lacks some. This sample has approximately 450,000 clones, with around 89% found just once. Recruitment covered about 25 US areas and drew participants whose ages spanned about 18 to 90 years. The source of the sample is a study of blood T cell repertoires in COVID-19. Input material: PBMCs or T cells enriched from blood (not recorded which). This sequence was found in a man under 40 who had recovered from COVID-19.

The CDR3 coding sequence is TGTGCCAGCAGCTGGGACAAGGGCTACTATGGCTACACCTTC. It yields the protein CASSWDKGYYGYTF. The chain employs TRBV5-6 and TRBJ1-2; TRBD1 is a possible D gene (6 bases). CDR3 length: 14 amino acids. The V end was cut by 3 bases, the J end by 3 bases, with 12 bases between. CDR1 is SGHDT and CDR2 is YYEEEE in the germline V gene.